This TCR beta chain was observed in a study of blood T cell dynamics during melanoma immunotherapy. Some clones are missing from TCRdb's copy, which holds only in-frame ones; the method was immunoSEQ multiplex PCR. The sample carries about 12,000 clones, roughly 88% recorded once. Germline V gene sequence: CDR1 MGHRA, CDR2 YSYEKL. Trimming removed 1 base from V and 2 bases from J; junction bases left unmatched: 8. The CDR3 runs to 17 residues. Time point here: week 3, after first cycle of checkpoint inhibitor. Sampling occurred pretreatment (T0) and at week 3 (W3), after cycle one of checkpoint blockade.

The gene calls are TRBV4-1 and TRBJ1-1; 9 nucleotides line up with TRBD1. The specimen was blood, collected from a patient treated with checkpoint blockade. The origin of this receptor is a human donor with melanoma. CDR3 loop: CASSQGTGARLNTEAFF. CDR3 DNA: TGCGCCAGCAGCCAAGGGACAGGGGCCAGGCTAAACACTGAAGCTTTCTTT.